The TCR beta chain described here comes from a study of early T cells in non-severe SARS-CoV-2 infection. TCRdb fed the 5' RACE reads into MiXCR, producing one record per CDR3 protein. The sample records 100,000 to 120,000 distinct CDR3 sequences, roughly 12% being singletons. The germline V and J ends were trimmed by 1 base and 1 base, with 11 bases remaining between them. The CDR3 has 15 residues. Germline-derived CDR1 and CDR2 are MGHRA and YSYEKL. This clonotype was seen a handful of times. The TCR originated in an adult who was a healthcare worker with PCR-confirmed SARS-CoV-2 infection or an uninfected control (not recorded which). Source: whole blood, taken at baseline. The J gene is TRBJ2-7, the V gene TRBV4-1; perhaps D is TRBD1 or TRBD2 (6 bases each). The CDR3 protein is CASSQVGGGSYEQYF. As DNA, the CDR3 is TGCGCCAGCAGCCAAGTCGGAGGGGGTTCCTACGAGCAGTACTTC.